Presented here are 18 T cell receptor beta chains from one specimen sequenced in a study of healthy donors' naive CD4 and CD8 T cells. TCR libraries were built from 450 to 650 ng of total RNA by linear amplification. TCRdb passed the reads through MiXCR, listing each CDR3 protein once. The table has 180,000 or so distinct CDR3 sequences, about four fifths seen once; the top ten hold more than 2%. The sequencing sample was made of naive CD4+ and CD8+ T cells sorted from blood, pooled from several donors. Receptors originate from a pool of human donors in good health; the sample pools cells from several healthy donors.

The V and J genes are TRBV5-4 and TRBJ2-1; no firm D call. The V gene lost 2 bases and the J gene lost 0 bases, with 9 bases spanning the gap. Germline lookup yields CDR1 SGHNT and CDR2 YYREEE (reference sequence). The CDR3 has 15 residues. As DNA, the CDR3 is TGTGCCAGCAGCTTTTCTAGATACTCCTACAATGAGCAGTTCTTC. This gives the protein CASSFSRYSYNEQFF.

This clonotype came up once. The CDR3 region is CSVERYTF. As DNA, the CDR3 is TGCAGCGTTGAGCGCTACACCTTC. The chain combines TRBV29-1 with TRBJ1-2; D is undetermined. The germline V gene has CDR1 SQVTM and CDR2 ANQGSEA. The V and J ends lost 3 bases and 9 bases respectively, with 2 bases between them. The CDR3 is 8 residues long.

V and J are TRBV6-5 and TRBJ1-1; TRBD1 is a possible D gene (6 bases). The ends were cut back, 5 bases at V and 0 bases at J, with 10 bases in the middle. The CDR3 is made up of 14 amino acids. CDR1 is MNHEY, CDR2 SVGAGI, per germline. DNA for the CDR3: TGTGCCAGCAGTCACCGGACAGTGAACACTGAAGCTTTCTTT. It encodes CASSHRTVNTEAFF.

The chain recombines TRBV5-1 with TRBJ1-2; 7 positions agree with TRBD1. Germline values: CDR1 SGHRS, CDR2 YFSETQ. The CDR3 totals 14 residues. V was clipped by 7 bases and J by 5 bases; unmatched bases: 11. As DNA, the CDR3 is TGCGCCAGCTCGGTATCCGGGACAGCATATGGCTACACCTTC. Translation gives CASSVSGTAYGYTF.

This clonotype has more than one count but fewer than ten. The rearrangement uses TRBV19 and TRBJ2-3; 8 nucleotides agree with TRBD2. Looked up from germline, CDR1 is LNHDA and CDR2 is SQIVND (reference sequence). This CDR3 spans 15 amino acids. V was pared by 10 bases and J by 1 base, with 10 bases of the junction left unmatched. CDR3 loop: CATKGDGRGTDTQYF. CDR3 DNA: TGTGCCACCAAGGGGGACGGGAGGGGCACAGATACGCAGTATTTT.

The gene calls are TRBV6-5 and TRBJ2-1, with D possibly TRBD1 on 6 matching bases. Germline-derived CDR1 and CDR2 are MNHEY and SVGAGI. The CDR3 has 11 residues. Trimming took 2 bases from V and 10 from J, leaving 6 bases between them. For the CDR3, the DNA is TGTGCCAGCAGTTACGGACAGGAGCAGTTCTTC. This sequence encodes CASSYGQEQFF.

This clonotype has only one observation. The chain recombines TRBV5-5 with TRBJ2-5; D remains ambiguous. This CDR3 is built from 13 residues. V gave up 0 bases and J gave up 7 bases, with 10 bases separating them. Germline CDR1 is SGHKS and CDR2 is YYEKEE (reference sequence). CDR3 amino acids: CASSLDGLVTQYF. DNA for the CDR3: TGTGCCAGCAGCTTGGACGGGTTAGTGACCCAGTACTTC.

The rearrangement uses TRBV10-3 and TRBJ2-7; 12 bases are shared with TRBD2. V shed 4 bases, J shed 0 bases, and the junction held 7 bases outside the gene matches. In germline, CDR1 is ENHRY, CDR2 SYGVKD. CDR3 size: 17 residues. CDR3 DNA: TGTGCCATCAGTGGGACTAGCGGGGTCACTCCCTCCTACGAGCAGTACTTC. Translated: CAISGTSGVTPSYEQYF.

This clonotype has a handful of counts. V usage is TRBV19 and J usage is TRBJ1-2; D ambiguous. In germline, CDR1 is LNHDA, CDR2 SQIVND (reference sequence). The CDR3 has 11 amino acids. Deletions cut 10 bases from V and 2 bases from J, with 8 bases between. Here the CDR3 reads CANRGNYGYTF. CDR3 DNA: TGTGCCAATCGGGGAAACTATGGCTACACCTTC. The variable domain in full, completed from reference TRBV19 and TRBJ1-2, reads DGGITQSPKYLFRKEGQNVTLSCEQNLNHDAMYWYRQDPGQGLRLIYYSQIVNDFQKGDIAEGYSVSREKKESFPLTVTSAQKNPTAFYLCANRGNYGYTFGSGTRLTVV.

The genes are TRBV29-1 and TRBJ2-1; TRBD2 matches at 7 bases. This CDR3 is built from 17 residues. V trimming: 6 bases; J trimming: 0 bases; junction bases outside the gene matches: 14. Germline values: CDR1 SQVTM, CDR2 ANQGSEA. CDR3 sequence: CSVLGGSRQSSYNEQFF. The DNA of the CDR3 is TGCAGCGTCCTGGGAGGGAGCCGACAGAGCTCCTACAATGAGCAGTTCTTC.

The chain has TRBV5-1 and TRBJ2-7, with 8 positions matching TRBD1. The CDR3 contains 16 residues. V gave up 0 bases and J gave up 2 bases; unmatched junction bases: 7. CDR1 is SGHRS, CDR2 YFSETQ, per germline. The CDR3 reads CASSLGTRTGTYEQYF. In nucleotides, the CDR3 is TGCGCCAGCAGCTTGGGGACCCGGACAGGGACCTACGAGCAGTACTTC.

This clonotype was seen only once. The V and J genes are TRBV29-1 and TRBJ2-3, with TRBD2 matching over 15 bases. Losses at the gene ends were 5 bases for V and 4 bases for J; bases not matched to a gene: 4. The germline V gene encodes CDR1 SQVTM and CDR2 ANQGSEA. The CDR3 covers 15 residues. The CDR3 reads CSVSRTSGRADTQYF. The DNA of the CDR3 is TGCAGCGTTTCCCGGACTAGCGGGAGGGCAGATACGCAGTATTTT.

The chain links TRBV27 to TRBJ1-1, with D possibly TRBD1 on 5 matching bases. The CDR3 spans 13 residues. Trimming removed 7 bases at V and 1 base at J, with 10 bases between. Germline V gene lookup returns CDR1 MNHEY and CDR2 SMNVEV (reference sequence). The CDR3 DNA reads as TGTGCCAGCAAGGGGCCCCGGAACACTGAAGCTTTCTTT. This codes for CASKGPRNTEAFF.

V and J are TRBV6-5 and TRBJ2-5; a possible D gene is TRBD1 (5 bases). Trimming cost V 5 bases and J 6 bases, with 22 bases left between them. In germline, CDR1 is MNHEY, CDR2 SVGAGI. This CDR3 contains 16 residues. In DNA form, the CDR3 reads TGTGCCAGCAGTCCCTCCTGGGGCGTTCGGAGACAGACCCAGTACTTC. It encodes CASSPSWGVRRQTQYF.

This chain joins TRBV11-2 and TRBJ2-2, with D perhaps matching TRBD1 or TRBD2 (5 bases each). CDR1 is SGHAT and CDR2 is FQNNGV in the germline V gene. With 6 bases removed from V and 3 bases from J, the gap between germline ends came to 17 bases. The CDR3 has 16 amino acids. The CDR3 DNA sequence: TGTGCCAGCAGTAAACTGGGACCCTGGGACACCGGGGAGCTGTTTTTT. Protein sequence: CASSKLGPWDTGELFF.

The rearrangement links TRBV11-2 to TRBJ2-1; 8 bases are a match to TRBD1. V lost 4 bases to trimming and J lost 0 bases; unmatched junction nucleotides: 11. The germline V gene encodes CDR1 SGHAT and CDR2 FQNNGV. This CDR3 has 18 residues. The CDR3 loop is CASSSAGTGGSSYNEQFF. CDR3 bases: TGTGCCAGCAGCTCCGCTGGGACAGGCGGTAGCTCCTACAATGAGCAGTTCTTC.

Remarks on this clonotype: Relative to the germline gene, one junction end is altered; a read error may explain this. The chain joins TRBV29-1 to TRBJ2-1; the match to TRBD2 covers 11 bases. The CDR3 has 16 amino acids. Looked up from germline, CDR1 is SQVTM and CDR2 is ANQGSEA. CDR3: CGVGTSGWNSYNEQFF. CDR3 bases: TGCGGCGTTGGGACTAGCGGCTGGAACTCCTACAATGAGCAGTTCTTC.

The chain links TRBV12-3 or TRBV12-4 to TRBJ1-1, with no clear D. The CDR3 covers 14 residues. With 5 bases removed from V and 0 bases from J, the gap between germline ends came to 10 bases. CDR3 protein: CASSRQSLNTEAFF. The CDR3, as DNA: TGTGCCAGCAGTCGCCAGAGCCTGAACACTGAAGCTTTCTTT.